This T cell receptor (beta chain) was observed in a study of T cells expressing NK-cell markers. In the study overall: Sorted CD3+CD56+NKG2C+, CD3+CD56+NKG2C- and CD3+CD56-NKG2C+ T-cell subsets were beta-chain profiled. Sequencing covered eight donors, seven HCMV-seropositive and one seronegative.

To note about this clonotype: What it binds is unknown.

Study-level points and caveats: Of the CD8+ T cell pool in about 6 donors, roughly 1.0-8% was accounted for by dominant NKG2C+ clonotypes.

TCRdb reprocessed the 5' RACE reads and stores each CDR3 protein as one record, lacking DNA. This table lists about 550,000 distinct CDR3 sequences. CDR3 length: 15 amino acids. From germline, CDR1 is SGHDT and CDR2 YYEEEE. Sequencing input: blood T cells: a sorted CD56 or NKG2C T cell subset, CD4+ or CD8+ T cells, or bulk PBMC T cells (not recorded which). The receptor was isolated from a man younger than 35 in good health. The chain carries TRBV5-6 and TRBJ2-5; as DNA is missing, the TRBD1 call by TCRdb cannot be tested. CDR3 amino acids: CASSLGQGLGETQYF.